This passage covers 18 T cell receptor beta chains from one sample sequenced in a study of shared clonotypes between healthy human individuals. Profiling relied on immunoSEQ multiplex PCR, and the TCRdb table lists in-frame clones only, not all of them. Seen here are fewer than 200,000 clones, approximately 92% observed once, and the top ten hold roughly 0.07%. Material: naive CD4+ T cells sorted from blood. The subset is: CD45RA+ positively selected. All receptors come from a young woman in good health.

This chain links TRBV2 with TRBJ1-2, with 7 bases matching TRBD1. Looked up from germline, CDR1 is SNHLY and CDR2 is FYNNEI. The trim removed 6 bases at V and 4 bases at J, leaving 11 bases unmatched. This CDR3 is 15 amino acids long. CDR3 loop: CASSEATGLIYGYTF. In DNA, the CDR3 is TGTGCCAGCAGCGAGGCGACAGGGCTGATCTATGGCTACACCTTC. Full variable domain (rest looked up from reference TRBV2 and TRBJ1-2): EPEVTQTPSHQVTQMGQEVILRCVPISNHLYFYWYRQILGQKVEFLVSFYNNEISEKSEIFDDQFSVERPDGSNFTLKIRSTKLEDSAMYFCASSEATGLIYGYTFGSGTRLTVV.

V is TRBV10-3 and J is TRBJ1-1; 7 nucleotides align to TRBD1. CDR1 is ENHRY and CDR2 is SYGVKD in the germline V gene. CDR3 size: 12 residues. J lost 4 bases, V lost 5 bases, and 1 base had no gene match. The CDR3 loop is CAISRQGTEAFF. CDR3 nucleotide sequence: TGTGCCATCAGTCGACAGGGCACTGAAGCTTTCTTT.

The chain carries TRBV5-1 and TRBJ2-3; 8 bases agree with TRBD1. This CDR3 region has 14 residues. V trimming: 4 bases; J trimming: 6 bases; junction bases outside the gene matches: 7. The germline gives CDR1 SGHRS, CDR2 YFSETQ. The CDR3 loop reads CASSEDRVSDTQYF. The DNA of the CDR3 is TGCGCCAGCAGCGAGGACAGGGTGTCCGATACGCAGTATTTT. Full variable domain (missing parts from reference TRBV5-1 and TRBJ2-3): KAGVTQTPRYLIKTRGQQVTLSCSPISGHRSVSWYQQTPGQGLQFLFEYFSETQRNKGNFPGRFSGRQFSNSRSEMNVSTLELGDSALYLCASSEDRVSDTQYFGPGTRLTVL.

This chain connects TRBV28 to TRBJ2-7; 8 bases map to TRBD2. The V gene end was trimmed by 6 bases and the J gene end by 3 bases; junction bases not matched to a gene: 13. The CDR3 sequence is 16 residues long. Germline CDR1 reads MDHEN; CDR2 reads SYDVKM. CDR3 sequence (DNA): TGTGCCAGCAGCCCCAACCTGAGGCGGGAGGACTACGAGCAGTACTTC. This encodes CASSPNLRREDYEQYF. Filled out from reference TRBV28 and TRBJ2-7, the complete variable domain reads DVKVTQSSRYLVKRTGEKVFLECVQDMDHENMFWYRQDPGLGLRLIYFSYDVKMKEKGDIPEGYSVSREKKERFSLILESASTNQTSMYLCASSPNLRREDYEQYFGPGTRLTVT.

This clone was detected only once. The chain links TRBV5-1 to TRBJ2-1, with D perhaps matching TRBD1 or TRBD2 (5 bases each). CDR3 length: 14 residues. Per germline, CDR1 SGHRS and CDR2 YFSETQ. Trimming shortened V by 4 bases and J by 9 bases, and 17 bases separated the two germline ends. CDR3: CASSPDLAQGEQFF. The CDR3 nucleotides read TGCGCCAGCAGCCCGGATCTAGCTCAGGGTGAGCAGTTCTTC. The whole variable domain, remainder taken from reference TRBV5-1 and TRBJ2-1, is KAGVTQTPRYLIKTRGQQVTLSCSPISGHRSVSWYQQTPGQGLQFLFEYFSETQRNKGNFPGRFSGRQFSNSRSEMNVSTLELGDSALYLCASSPDLAQGEQFFGPGTRLTVL.

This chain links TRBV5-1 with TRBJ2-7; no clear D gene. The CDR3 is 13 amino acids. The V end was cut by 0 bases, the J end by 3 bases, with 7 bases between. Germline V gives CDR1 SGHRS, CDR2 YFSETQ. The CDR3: CASSLASIYEQYF. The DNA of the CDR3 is TGCGCCAGCAGCTTGGCCTCTATCTACGAGCAGTACTTC. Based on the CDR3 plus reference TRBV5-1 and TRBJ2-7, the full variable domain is KAGVTQTPRYLIKTRGQQVTLSCSPISGHRSVSWYQQTPGQGLQFLFEYFSETQRNKGNFPGRFSGRQFSNSRSEMNVSTLELGDSALYLCASSLASIYEQYFGPGTRLTVT.

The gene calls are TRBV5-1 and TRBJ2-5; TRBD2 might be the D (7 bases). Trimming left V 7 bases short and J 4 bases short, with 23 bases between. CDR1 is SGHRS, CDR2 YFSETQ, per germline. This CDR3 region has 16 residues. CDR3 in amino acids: CASQTGAGALGETQYF. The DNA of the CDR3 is TGCGCCAGCCAGACCGGGGCGGGGGCATTAGGAGAGACCCAGTACTTC.

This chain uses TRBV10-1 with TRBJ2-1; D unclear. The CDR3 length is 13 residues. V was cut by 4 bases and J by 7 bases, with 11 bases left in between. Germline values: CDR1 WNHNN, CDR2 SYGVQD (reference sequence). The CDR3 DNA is TGCGCCAGCAGTGGTACGATAACTAATGAGCAGTTCTTC. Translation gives CASSGTITNEQFF.

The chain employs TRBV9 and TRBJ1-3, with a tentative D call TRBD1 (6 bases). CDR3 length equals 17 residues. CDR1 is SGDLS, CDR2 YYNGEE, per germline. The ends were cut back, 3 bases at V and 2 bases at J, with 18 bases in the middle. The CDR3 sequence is CASSAGQGTSAGNTIYF. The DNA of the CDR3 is TGTGCCAGCAGCGCTGGCCAGGGGACGTCTGCTGGAAACACCATATATTTT.

The CDR3 DNA reads TGTGCCATCCTCTCCAGCGGGAATGGGGGCACAGATACGCAGTATTTT. Translation gives CAILSSGNGGTDTQYF. This chain connects TRBV10-3 to TRBJ2-3; 7 nucleotides align to TRBD2. This CDR3 spans 16 amino acids. The germline V gene has CDR1 ENHRY and CDR2 SYGVKD. Trimming at V came to 8 bases and at J to 1 base, leaving 12 bases not matched to a gene.

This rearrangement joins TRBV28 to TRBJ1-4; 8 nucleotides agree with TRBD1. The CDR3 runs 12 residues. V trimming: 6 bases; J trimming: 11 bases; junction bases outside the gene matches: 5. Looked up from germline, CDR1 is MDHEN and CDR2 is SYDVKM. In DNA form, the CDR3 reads TGTGCCAGCAGGAAGACAGGGGATAAACTGTTTTTT. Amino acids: CASRKTGDKLFF.

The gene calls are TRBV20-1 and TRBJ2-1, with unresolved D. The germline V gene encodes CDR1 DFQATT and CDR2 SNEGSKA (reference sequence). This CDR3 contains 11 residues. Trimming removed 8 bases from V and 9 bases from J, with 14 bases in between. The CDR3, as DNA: TGCAGTTCCCAACTCGGCGGTGAGCAGTTCTTC. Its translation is CSSQLGGEQFF.

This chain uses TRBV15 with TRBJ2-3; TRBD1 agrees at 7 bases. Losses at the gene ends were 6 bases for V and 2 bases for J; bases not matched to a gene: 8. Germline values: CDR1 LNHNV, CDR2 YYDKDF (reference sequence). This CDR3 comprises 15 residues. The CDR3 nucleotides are TGTGCCACCAGTTATATACAGGGGAACACAGATACGCAGTATTTT. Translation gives CATSYIQGNTDTQYF.

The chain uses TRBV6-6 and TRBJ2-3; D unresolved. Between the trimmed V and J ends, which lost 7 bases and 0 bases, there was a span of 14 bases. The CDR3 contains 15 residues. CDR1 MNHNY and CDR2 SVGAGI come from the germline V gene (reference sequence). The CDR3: CASTLVLSSTDTQYF. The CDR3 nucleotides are TGTGCCAGCACCCTAGTGTTATCTAGCACAGATACGCAGTATTTT.

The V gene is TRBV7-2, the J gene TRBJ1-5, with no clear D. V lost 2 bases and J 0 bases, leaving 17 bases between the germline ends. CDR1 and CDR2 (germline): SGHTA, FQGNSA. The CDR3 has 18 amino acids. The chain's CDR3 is CASSLTSGVPSSNQPQHF. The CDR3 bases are TGTGCCAGCAGCTTAACTAGCGGGGTACCGAGTAGCAATCAGCCCCAGCATTTT.

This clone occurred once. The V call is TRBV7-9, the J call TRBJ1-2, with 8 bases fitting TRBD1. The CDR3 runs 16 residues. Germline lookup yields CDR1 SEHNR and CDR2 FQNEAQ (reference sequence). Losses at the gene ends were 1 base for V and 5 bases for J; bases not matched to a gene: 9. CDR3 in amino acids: CASSLESGTGAYGYTF. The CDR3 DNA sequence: TGTGCCAGCAGCTTAGAGAGCGGGACAGGAGCTTATGGCTACACCTTC.

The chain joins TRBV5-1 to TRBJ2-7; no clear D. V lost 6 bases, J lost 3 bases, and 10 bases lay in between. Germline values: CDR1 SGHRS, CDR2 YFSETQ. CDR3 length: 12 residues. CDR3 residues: CASTESGYEQYF. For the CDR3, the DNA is TGCGCCAGCACCGAGTCGGGCTACGAGCAGTACTTC.

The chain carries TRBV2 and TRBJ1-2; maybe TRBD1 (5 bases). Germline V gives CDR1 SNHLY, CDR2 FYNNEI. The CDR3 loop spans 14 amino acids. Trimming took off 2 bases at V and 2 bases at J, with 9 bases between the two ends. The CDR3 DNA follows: TGTGCCAGCAGTGAACCCCCAGGGAACTATGGCTACACCTTC. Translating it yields CASSEPPGNYGYTF.